The following is a T cell receptor beta chain sequence with its context. Its cognate antigen is unknown. The sample belongs to a study of cytomegalovirus exposure and HLA in healthy donors. Germline V gene data show CDR1 as SEHNR and CDR2 as FQNEAQ (reference sequence). V shed 2 bases, J shed 2 bases, and the junction held 9 bases outside the gene matches. The CDR3 runs to 19 residues. Sequencing was performed with immunoSEQ multiplex PCR; in TCRdb, only in-frame clones are kept and a portion is missing. The sample gives 70,000 to 80,000 clones, roughly 94% of which show up once; 3.2% is in the top ten. Study-level findings and limits: Subsequent analysis revealed that first-cohort TCR clusters tended to co-occur in the 120 validation repertoires. Reportedly, cytomegalovirus status was diagnosed with high sensitivity and specificity.

The origin of this receptor is a young woman in good health and CMV-seropositive. The rearrangement links TRBV7-9 to TRBJ2-3; 14 bases fit TRBD2. The sequenced material came from PBMCs. The CDR3 reads CASSLWGLAGAVNTDTQYF. The CDR3 coding sequence is TGTGCCAGCAGCTTATGGGGACTAGCGGGAGCGGTTAACACAGATACGCAGTATTTT.